These T cell receptor beta chains were read from a single sample in a study of T-cell memory formation after mild COVID-19. TCRdb itself ran the 5' RACE reads through MiXCR, one entry per CDR3 protein. This table holds approximately 250,000 distinct CDR3 sequences, around 17% found once. Source material: PBMCs or a T cell subset sorted from them (not recorded which). Every receptor here comes from a man between 18 and 29 years old who had mild COVID-19 (a few samples of this study predate the infection). Cell type and time point are not known. Each CDR3 is given with its conserved first and last residue. Fields, in order: D gene, J gene, V gene, clone size, CDR3 DNA, CDR3 protein. D genes are given only for firm matches. Only part of the rows carry a size: once, few, many, or a class if the clone is expanded.

>NA|TRBJ2-3|TRBV9|many
TGCGCCAGCAGCGTAGGGGCAGATACGCAGTATTTT
CASSVGADTQYF
>NA|TRBJ1-4|TRBV4-3|few
TGCGCCAGCAGCCAAGTTGCCCCCCTGCGGGGCTTGAATGAAAAACTGTTTTTT
CASSQVAPLRGLNEKLFF
>TRBD1|TRBJ1-5|TRBV15|few
TGTGCCACCAGCGGAGACAGGGGTGGCAATCAGCCCCAGCATTTT
CATSGDRGGNQPQHF
>TRBD1|TRBJ2-5|TRBV7-9|NA
TGTGCCAGCAGCCGAGGACAGGGGATAGGGGAGACCCAGTACTTC
CASSRGQGIGETQYF
>NA|TRBJ2-3|TRBV5-1|few
TGCGCCAGCAGCTGGGGGAGTGGTTCAGATACGCAGTATTTT
CASSWGSGSDTQYF
>NA|TRBJ1-3|TRBV7-9|NA
TGTGCCAGCAGCTTAGCAGGATCCTGGGGCGACACCATATATTTT
CASSLAGSWGDTIYF
>NA|TRBJ2-3|TRBV5-1|few
TGCGCCAGCAGCATAGCAGGATATACTACAGATACGCAGTATTTT
CASSIAGYTTDTQYF
>NA|TRBJ2-3|TRBV7-2|NA
TGTGCCAGCAGCCCGCGGGGACCCTCAGGGGATACGCAGTATTTT
CASSPRGPSGDTQYF
>NA|TRBJ2-6|TRBV12-3/TRBV12-4|NA
TGTGCCAGCGACGGTGGGGCCAACGTCCTGACTTTC
CASDGGANVLTF
>TRBD2|TRBJ2-3|TRBV6-2/TRBV6-3|few
TGTGCCAGCAGTTACTCGACTAGCGGGGGGGCAGATACGCAGTATTTT
CASSYSTSGGADTQYF
>NA|TRBJ1-5|TRBV28|NA
TGTGCCAGCAGTTTTCGGTCAGCATATAGCAATCAGCCCCAGCATTTT
CASSFRSAYSNQPQHF
>TRBD2|TRBJ2-2|TRBV12-3/TRBV12-4|many
TGTGCCAGCAGTTGGACTAGCGGGGTAGCCGGGGAGCTGTTTTTT
CASSWTSGVAGELFF
>NA|TRBJ2-7|TRBV11-2|NA
TGTGCCAGCAGCTTTAAGGATGAGGAGCCCTACGAGCAGTACTTC
CASSFKDEEPYEQYF
>NA|TRBJ1-3|TRBV7-2|NA
TGTGCCTCAGAGGGAGGGTCTGGAAACACCATATATTTT
CASEGGSGNTIYF
>TRBD2|TRBJ2-1|TRBV7-2|few
TGTGCCAGCAGCCCCGGACTAGCGGGGGTGAATGAGCAGTTCTTC
CASSPGLAGVNEQFF
>NA|TRBJ2-6|TRBV7-9|few
TGTGCCAGCCGCGAGAGTGGGGCCAACGTCCTGACTTTC
CASRESGANVLTF
>TRBD2|TRBJ2-3|TRBV7-3|few
TGTGCCAGCAGCTTTGGGGGGGGATTGACAGATACGCAGTATTTT
CASSFGGGLTDTQYF
>TRBD1|TRBJ1-2|TRBV20-1|NA
TGCAGTGCTAGAGGGGGACAGGAAACTAACTATGGCTACACCTTC
CSARGGQETNYGYTF
>NA|TRBJ2-6|TRBV24-1|few
TGTGCCACCAGTGGGGGTCCTTCCTCTGGGGCCAACGTCCTGACTTTC
CATSGGPSSGANVLTF
>TRBD1|TRBJ2-7|TRBV7-2|few
TGTGCCAGCAGCTTGGACAGGGGTTTCTACGAGCAGTACTTC
CASSLDRGFYEQYF
>NA|TRBJ1-1|TRBV20-1|NA
TGCAGTGCTAGGTGGCGGCCTGTGAACACTGAAGCTTTCTTT
CSARWRPVNTEAFF
>TRBD1|TRBJ1-2|TRBV11-2|NA
TGTGCCAGCAGCTTAAACTTACGACAGGGTTACAGATTTAACTATGGCTACACCTTC
CASSLNLRQGYRFNYGYTF
>NA|TRBJ2-1|TRBV10-3|NA
TGTGCCATCAGTGAGTCCCAAGCGGGTGAGCAGTTCTTC
CAISESQAGEQFF
>TRBD2|TRBJ2-1|TRBV7-2|many
TGTGCCAGCAGCTTACAAGCGGGGGAATACAATGAGCAGTTCTTC
CASSLQAGEYNEQFF
>NA|TRBJ2-1|TRBV9|few
TGTGCCAGCAGCGTAGGAGGGGGGGCGCCCTACAATGAGCAGTTCTTC
CASSVGGGAPYNEQFF
>NA|TRBJ1-1|TRBV5-1|NA
TGCGCCAGCAAGGCTGGGACTGAAGCTTTCTTT
CASKAGTEAFF
>TRBD1|TRBJ2-1|TRBV24-1|NA
TGTGCCACCAGTGATGCCCGGACAGGGGGCCTCAATGAGCAGTTCTTC
CATSDARTGGLNEQFF
>NA|TRBJ2-5|TRBV27|few
TGTGCCAGCAGTTCCCCTTACTGGGAGACCCAGTACTTC
CASSSPYWETQYF
>NA|TRBJ2-6|TRBV6-2/TRBV6-3|many
TGTGCCACCTCTGGGGCCAACGTCCTGACTTTC
CATSGANVLTF
>NA|TRBJ2-3|TRBV12-3/TRBV12-4|few
TGTGCCAGCAGCCAGGGAAACCCGCCGGATACGCAGTATTTT
CASSQGNPPDTQYF
>NA|TRBJ1-1|TRBV5-1|few
TGCGCCAGCAGCTTGTTGGCAATGAACACTGAAGCTTTCTTT
CASSLLAMNTEAFF
>NA|TRBJ2-1|TRBV7-2|NA
TGTGCCAGCAGCTTTACGGGGGGCACTACCTACAATGAGCAGTTCTTC
CASSFTGGTTYNEQFF
>NA|TRBJ1-1|TRBV7-9|few
TGTGCCAGCAGCTTTTATACAGGGCACACTGAAGCTTTCTTT
CASSFYTGHTEAFF
>NA|TRBJ1-5|TRBV4-1|few
TGCGCCAGCAGCCAAGCGAGGGGGACTCAGCCCCAGCATTTT
CASSQARGTQPQHF
>TRBD1|TRBJ1-5|TRBV18|NA
TGTGCCAGCTCACCAGAAACAGGGGGCCATCAGCCCCAGCATTTT
CASSPETGGHQPQHF
>NA|TRBJ2-2|TRBV6-5|few
TGTGCCAGCAGTTACGGCGGGGAGCTGTTTTTT
CASSYGGELFF
>TRBD2|TRBJ2-3|TRBV4-3|NA
TGCGCCAGCAGCCTCCGGACTAGCGGGGACACAGATACGCAGTATTTT
CASSLRTSGDTDTQYF
>NA|TRBJ1-6|TRBV27|NA
TGTGCCAGCAAGATTGGAAGGTCACCCCTCCACTTT
CASKIGRSPLHF
>TRBD2|TRBJ2-5|TRBV6-1|NA
TGTGCCAGCAGAAAGGGGAGGGAATGGGAGACCCAGTACTTC
CASRKGREWETQYF
>NA|TRBJ2-1|TRBV30|few
TGTGCCTGGAGCGGCATTGCGCAGTTCTTC
CAWSGIAQFF
>TRBD1|TRBJ2-5|TRBV11-2|few
TGTGCCAGCAGCCTTGGACAGGGGATTTACGAGACCCAGTACTTC
CASSLGQGIYETQYF
>NA|TRBJ1-6|TRBV19|NA
TGTGCCAGTAGTAAATGGACAGCAAATTCACCCCTCCACTTT
CASSKWTANSPLHF
>TRBD2|TRBJ2-3|TRBV27|NA
TGTGCCAGCAGTTTCCCTACCGCTAGCGGGGCAACAGATACGCAGTATTTT
CASSFPTASGATDTQYF
>TRBD1|TRBJ2-1|TRBV12-3/TRBV12-4|few
TGTGCCAGCAGCTATGACAGGGTTGCCTACAATGAGCAGTTCTTC
CASSYDRVAYNEQFF
>TRBD2|TRBJ2-1|TRBV4-2|few
TGTGCCAGCAGCCAAGACGAGGGTAGCGGGGACAATGAGCAGTTCTTC
CASSQDEGSGDNEQFF
>NA|TRBJ1-2|TRBV4-2|NA
TGTGCCAGCAGCCAAGGAAACAGCGGCTATGGCTACACCTTC
CASSQGNSGYGYTF
>TRBD1|TRBJ2-2|TRBV6-2/TRBV6-3|NA
TGTGCCAGCAGAGAGCCGGACAGGGGTAACACCGGGGAGCTGTTTTTT
CASREPDRGNTGELFF
>TRBD1|TRBJ2-6|TRBV6-2/TRBV6-3|many
TGTGCCAGCAGGGGGACAGTCTCTGGGGCCAACGTCCTGACTTTC
CASRGTVSGANVLTF
>NA|TRBJ2-2|TRBV28|many
TGTGCCAGCAGTTTAGAGGGGGGAATCACCGGGGAGCTGTTTTTT
CASSLEGGITGELFF
>TRBD2|TRBJ2-5|TRBV7-9|few
TGTGCCAGCAGCCTACCCCTACTTGGACTAGAAGAGACCCAGTACTTC
CASSLPLLGLEETQYF
>NA|TRBJ2-3|TRBV7-2|NA
TGTGCCAGCAGCTCCCCTAACAGAGAACTAGCGCAGTATTTT
CASSSPNRELAQYF
>NA|TRBJ1-5|TRBV9|NA
TGTGCCAGCAGCGTAGGTGGGGGGGCCGGTCAGCCCCAGCATTTT
CASSVGGGAGQPQHF
>TRBD2|TRBJ2-7|TRBV19|NA
TGTGCCAGTAGTCCGGGACTAGCGGGGGCCTACCTTACCTACGAGCAGTACTTC
CASSPGLAGAYLTYEQYF
>NA|TRBJ1-2|TRBV5-1|NA
TGCGCCAGCAGCTTGAACAGGGAGGACTATGGCTACACCTTC
CASSLNREDYGYTF
>NA|TRBJ2-1|TRBV6-6|NA
TGTGCCAGCAGTTACGTCGGGGTATCAGGGTTCTTC
CASSYVGVSGFF
>TRBD1|TRBJ2-2|TRBV23-1|NA
TGCGCCAGCGGGACAGTAACCGGGGAGCTGTTTTTT
CASGTVTGELFF
>NA|TRBJ1-1|TRBV20-1|NA
TGCAGCGCGGGGAGGGTAGCTTTCTTT
CSAGRVAFF
>NA|TRBJ1-2|TRBV20-1|few
TGCAGTGCAACGCCGGCAGGGGCCCGACTAACCTATGGCTACACCTTC
CSATPAGARLTYGYTF